Below, 17 T cell receptor beta chains from the same sample are listed, as sequenced in a study of response to subunit inactivated influenza vaccine. TCRdb redid the calling of the RT-PCR reads with MiXCR, one entry per CDR3 protein. Counted here are roughly 570,000 distinct CDR3 sequences, 13% occurring once; the ten biggest clones make up roughly 14%. The source was PBMCs from blood, collected roughly 47 days after vaccination. Receptors were obtained from a man aged 45-65 years who received an inactivated influenza vaccine.

The rearrangement joins TRBV20-1 to TRBJ2-1; 10 bases align to TRBD2. This CDR3 has 16 amino acids. Per the germline V gene, CDR1 is DFQATT and CDR2 is SNEGSKA (reference sequence). CDR3 coding DNA: TGCTGTGTTGCCGGACCCGGGACTAGCGTGCGCGATGAGCAGTTCTTC. Residues: CCVAGPGTSVRDEQFF.

This clonotype was seen more than once but under ten times. V is TRBV15 and J is TRBJ2-7; D perhaps matches TRBD2 (6 bases). The V gene's germline CDR1 is LNHNV and CDR2 YYDKDF (reference sequence). CDR3 length: 13 residues. Trimming took off 6 bases at V and 1 base at J, with 10 bases between the two ends. For the CDR3, the DNA is TGTGCCACCAGGGGACTTATATCCTACGAGCAGTACTTC. This sequence encodes CATRGLISYEQYF.

The chain links TRBV24-1 to TRBJ2-2; 8 nucleotides align to TRBD2. Germline-derived CDR1 and CDR2 are KGHDR and SFDVKD. The CDR3 totals 15 residues. V lost 9 bases to trimming and J lost 5 bases; unmatched junction nucleotides: 10. Here the CDR3 reads CATPHPGGGTGELFF. In nucleotides, the CDR3 is TGTGCCACCCCCCATCCAGGCGGGGGGACCGGGGAGCTGTTTTTT.

This chain uses TRBV5-5 with TRBJ2-1, with 7 bases aligning to TRBD1. CDR1 and CDR2 from the germline V gene are SGHKS and YYEKEE (reference sequence). The CDR3 length is 15 residues. V shed 2 bases and J 1 base; nucleotides not matched to a gene: 3. DNA for the CDR3: TGTGCCAGCAGCTTCGCGACAGGGTCCTACAATGAGCAGTTCTTC. It yields the protein CASSFATGSYNEQFF.

The V call is TRBV4-3, the J call TRBJ2-1, with 11 nucleotides matching TRBD2. Germline CDR1 is LGHNA and CDR2 is YSLEER. This CDR3 contains 17 residues. J was trimmed by 6 bases and V by 2 bases; bases with no gene match: 9. CDR3 sequence reads: CASSQPLGLAGGNEQFF. DNA of the CDR3: TGCGCCAGCAGCCAACCTTTGGGGCTAGCGGGAGGCAATGAGCAGTTCTTC.

For the CDR3, the DNA is TGTGCCAGCAGCGCATCCAGGGGCGAGCAGTACTTC. This translates into CASSASRGEQYF. The chain carries TRBV5-6 and TRBJ2-7, with D perhaps matching TRBD1 (6 bases). Germline V gene sequence: CDR1 SGHDT, CDR2 YYEEEE. The CDR3 covers 12 residues. Trimming shortened V by 4 bases and J by 6 bases, and 11 bases separated the two germline ends.

A few counts support this clonotype. The V gene is TRBV12-3 or TRBV12-4, the J gene TRBJ2-3; no clear D gene. The length of the CDR3 is 12 residues. Trimming pared 4 bases from V and 7 bases from J, leaving 9 bases between. Written as DNA, the CDR3 is TGTGCCAGCAGTTCCAACTCCTATACGCAGTATTTT. This encodes CASSSNSYTQYF.

This clonotype was seen more than once but under ten times. The chain uses TRBV20-1 and TRBJ2-5; D ambiguous. This CDR3 is 15 amino acids long. The germline V and J ends were trimmed by 0 bases and 2 bases, with 13 bases remaining between them. CDR1 and CDR2 (germline): DFQATT, SNEGSKA (reference sequence). CDR3 sequence reads: CSARDPTLRQETQYF. The CDR3, as DNA: TGCAGTGCTAGAGATCCCACACTCCGACAAGAGACCCAGTACTTC.

This chain joins TRBV30 and TRBJ2-3; no clear D gene. Between the trimmed V and J ends, which lost 2 bases and 4 bases, there was a span of 19 bases. Germline V CDR1 and CDR2: GTSNPN, SVGIG (reference sequence). The CDR3 has 16 amino acids. Here the CDR3 DNA reads TGTGCCTGGAGTTTGGGATACCCCGGAACCGCAGATACGCAGTATTTT. Protein product: CAWSLGYPGTADTQYF.

The V call is TRBV20-1, the J call TRBJ1-4, with TRBD1 matching over 7 bases. The germline gives CDR1 DFQATT, CDR2 SNEGSKA (reference sequence). The V segment lost 0 bases and the J segment 4 bases; nucleotides outside the gene matches: 5. The CDR3 length is 15 residues. DNA for the CDR3: TGCAGTGCTAGAGATCTACAGGGGTATAATGAAAAACTGTTTTTT. Translated: CSARDLQGYNEKLFF.

The chain uses TRBV20-1 and TRBJ2-7; D may be TRBD1 (6 bases). V lost 0 bases to trimming and J lost 4 bases, with 13 bases between them. CDR1 and CDR2 (germline): DFQATT, SNEGSKA (reference sequence). The CDR3 has 14 residues. The CDR3 DNA is TGCAGTGCTAGAGATCTTGGGGGCCGGTACGAGCAGTACTTC. Amino acids: CSARDLGGRYEQYF.

In this sample, this clonotype turned up a few times. The CDR3 sequence is CASGLGGGAKQFF. CDR3 bases: TGTGCTAGTGGTTTGGGCGGAGGGGCAAAGCAGTTCTTC. The chain employs TRBV12-5 and TRBJ2-1, with a tentative D call TRBD2 (6 bases). Trimming removed 1 base at V and 11 bases at J, with 12 bases between. Germline V CDR1 and CDR2: LGHNT, FRNRAP. This CDR3 has 13 amino acids. The full variable domain, its missing parts supplied by reference TRBV12-5 and TRBJ2-1, is DARVTQTPRHKVTEMGQEVTMRCQPILGHNTVFWYRQTMMQGLELLAYFRNRAPLDDSGMPKDRFSAEMPDATLATLKIQPSEPRDSAVYFCASGLGGGAKQFFGPGTRLTVL.

This clonotype was detected only a few times. The chain carries TRBV14 and TRBJ2-1; 8 bases align to TRBD2. Germline CDR1 reads SGHDN; CDR2 reads FVKESK. J lost 7 bases, V lost 2 bases, and 7 bases had no gene match. The CDR3 loop spans 15 amino acids. CDR3 residues: CASSQYLAGMNEQFF. The CDR3 DNA is TGTGCCAGCAGCCAATATTTAGCGGGGATGAATGAGCAGTTCTTC.

This clonotype was seen only once. V is TRBV10-3 and J is TRBJ2-7, with TRBD1 matching over 9 bases. CDR3 length equals 15 residues. Germline V lookup: CDR1 ENHRY, CDR2 SYGVKD. Trimming removed 4 bases from V and 5 bases from J; junction bases left unmatched: 9. CDR3 nucleotides: TGTGCCATCAGTGGGGGGGACAGGGCACGGGACGAGCAGTACTTC. Protein product: CAISGGDRARDEQYF.

This clonotype was observed at least ten times. The V call is TRBV5-1, the J call TRBJ2-7; TRBD2 might be the D (5 bases). The V gene lost 4 bases and the J gene lost 4 bases, with 15 bases spanning the gap. The CDR3 spans 14 residues. The germline V gene has CDR1 SGHRS and CDR2 YFSETQ. CDR3 region: CASSIGTGMYEQYF. The CDR3 DNA sequence: TGCGCCAGCAGCATTGGAACCGGGATGTACGAGCAGTACTTC.

This rearrangement joins TRBV4-1 to TRBJ2-1; 8 bases are shared with TRBD2. Trimming removed 0 bases from V and 3 bases from J; junction bases left unmatched: 10. This CDR3 has 18 amino acids. The germline V gene encodes CDR1 MGHRA and CDR2 YSYEKL. The CDR3: CASSQDPPSGHYYNEQFF. The CDR3 coding sequence is TGCGCCAGCAGCCAAGATCCGCCTAGCGGGCACTACTACAATGAGCAGTTCTTC.

The V gene is TRBV27, the J gene TRBJ2-1; a weak D match, TRBD2 (7 bases). Germline CDR1 reads MNHEY; CDR2 reads SMNVEV (reference sequence). CDR3 length: 16 amino acids. V lost 5 bases and J 1 base, leaving 15 bases between the germline ends. This CDR3 reads CASSPLRGGSYNEQFF. The DNA for the CDR3 is TGTGCCAGCAGTCCCCTTAGGGGGGGTTCCTACAATGAGCAGTTCTTC.